This TCR beta chain emerged from a study of blood T cell repertoires in COVID-19. J was trimmed by 0 bases and V by 6 bases; bases with no gene match: 6. CDR1 and CDR2 from the germline V gene are MNHEY and SMNVEV (reference sequence). This CDR3 spans 16 amino acids. Sequencing used immunoSEQ multiplex PCR; TCRdb keeps in-frame clones, though not all of them. The table lists some 370,000 clones, nearly 90% of them singletons, with about 6.8% in the top ten. The sample taken for sequencing was peripheral blood. The chain joins TRBV27 to TRBJ2-7; 12 positions match TRBD1. The receptor was derived from a man aged 18 to 30 with active or convalescent COVID-19. The CDR3 sequence is CASSETGQGASYEQYF. CDR3 nucleotide sequence: TGTGCCAGCAGCGAGACGGGACAGGGGGCCTCCTACGAGCAGTACTTC.